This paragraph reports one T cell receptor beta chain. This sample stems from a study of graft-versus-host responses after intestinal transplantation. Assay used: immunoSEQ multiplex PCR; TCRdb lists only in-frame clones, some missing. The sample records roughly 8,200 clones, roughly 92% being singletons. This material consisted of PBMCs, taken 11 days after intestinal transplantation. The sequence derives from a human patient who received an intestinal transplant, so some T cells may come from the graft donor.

The CDR3 coding sequence is TGTGCCAGCAGCTTATTAGGCGGTCAGCCCCAGCATTTT. This encodes CASSLLGGQPQHF. The gene calls are TRBV7-9 and TRBJ1-5; D is unclear. Trimming cost V 2 bases and J 6 bases, with 8 bases left between them. CDR3 length equals 13 residues. Germline CDR1 SEHNR, CDR2 FQNEAQ (reference sequence).